One sample yielded the 32 T cell receptor beta chains listed below, sequenced in a study of blood T cell repertoires in COVID-19. Assay: immunoSEQ multiplex PCR; the TCRdb copy retains only in-frame clones and omits some. The profile covers about 80,000 clones, with roughly 80% appearing a single time and 35% to 40% taken by the ten largest. The sample consisted of peripheral blood. The receptor set was obtained from a woman in her seventies with acute or convalescent COVID-19.

V is TRBV18 and J is TRBJ1-5; perhaps TRBD1 as D (6 bases). With 2 bases removed from V and 5 bases from J, the gap between germline ends came to 10 bases. Germline V gene sequence: CDR1 KGHSH, CDR2 LQKENI. The CDR3 runs 14 residues. The CDR3 region has the DNA TGTGCCAGCTCACCAGTACAGGGTGATCAGCCCCAGCATTTT. Translation gives CASSPVQGDQPQHF.

This chain links TRBV5-6 with TRBJ1-3; 8 bases are a match to TRBD1. The junction had 4 bases not matched to a gene; V was cut back by 3 bases and J by 2 bases. The CDR3 is 15 residues long. Germline V gives CDR1 SGHDT, CDR2 YYEEEE. CDR3 sequence reads: CASSSTRGPGNTIYF. CDR3 bases: TGTGCCAGCAGCTCGACCAGGGGGCCTGGAAACACCATATATTTT.

The J gene is TRBJ2-7, the V gene TRBV7-9; 13 nucleotides agree with TRBD2. The CDR3 is 16 residues long. Trimming at V came to 3 bases and at J to 3 bases, leaving 5 bases not matched to a gene. Germline CDR1 reads SEHNR; CDR2 reads FQNEAQ (reference sequence). This CDR3 reads CASSLGRTSGSYEQYF. CDR3 nucleotide sequence: TGTGCCAGCAGCTTGGGTAGGACTAGCGGGAGCTACGAGCAGTACTTC.

The chain joins TRBV30 to TRBJ2-7, with 12 bases identical to TRBD1. Germline V gene data show CDR1 as GTSNPN and CDR2 as SVGIG (reference sequence). The CDR3 is made up of 15 amino acids. V shed 5 bases, J shed 7 bases, and the junction held 12 bases outside the gene matches. CDR3 nucleotides: TGTGCCTGGGAGGATCCGGGACAGGGGGCGCTTGAGCAGTACTTC. Amino acids: CAWEDPGQGALEQYF.

V is TRBV5-6 and J is TRBJ2-3; TRBD2 agrees at 9 bases. The germline CDR1 and CDR2 sequences are SGHDT and YYEEEE. The V and J ends lost 1 base and 2 bases, in that order; junction bases with no gene match: 5. This CDR3 has 16 residues. The CDR3 sequence is CASSLTLAGTTDTQYF. DNA of the CDR3: TGTGCCAGCAGCTTGACTCTAGCGGGGACCACAGATACGCAGTATTTT.

The CDR3, as DNA: TGTGCCAGTAGATCCGGACAGGGAAGAACTGAAGCTTTCTTT. This translates into CASRSGQGRTEAFF. The chain employs TRBV19 and TRBJ1-1; 8 bases agree with TRBD1. CDR1 and CDR2 (germline): LNHDA, SQIVND (reference sequence). J lost 5 bases, V lost 6 bases, and 8 bases had no gene match. The CDR3 spans 14 residues.

The chain combines TRBV4-1 with TRBJ1-5; TRBD1 matches 9 bases. V lost 8 bases to trimming and J lost 1 base; unmatched junction nucleotides: 18. This CDR3 spans 19 amino acids. Looked up from germline, CDR1 is MGHRA and CDR2 is YSYEKL. CDR3 region: CASGKGTGSLEGSNQPQHF. The CDR3 DNA follows: TGCGCCAGCGGGAAAGGGACAGGGTCGCTCGAAGGGAGCAATCAGCCCCAGCATTTT.

The chain uses TRBV2 and TRBJ1-1; D unresolved. Trimming pared 7 bases from V and 0 bases from J, leaving 12 bases between. CDR1 is SNHLY and CDR2 is FYNNEI in the germline V gene. This CDR3 has 14 amino acids. This CDR3 is CASIGRRMNTEAFF. The DNA for the CDR3 is TGTGCCAGCATAGGTCGGAGAATGAACACTGAAGCTTTCTTT.

The chain joins TRBV14 to TRBJ2-1; 7 bases align to TRBD2. Germline-derived CDR1 and CDR2 are SGHDN and FVKESK. The trim removed 4 bases at V and 4 bases at J, leaving 7 bases unmatched. The CDR3 length is 15 residues. The CDR3 DNA is TGTGCCAGCAGCCTTGGCGGGAGTTTTTACAATGAGCAGTTCTTC. Amino acid sequence: CASSLGGSFYNEQFF.

The chain joins TRBV2 to TRBJ2-1; 10 bases are shared with TRBD2. The CDR3 loop spans 16 amino acids. In germline, CDR1 is SNHLY, CDR2 FYNNEI. V lost 6 bases and J lost 8; bases outside the gene matches: 13. CDR3 amino acids: CASRPISGRALDEQFF. CDR3 coding DNA: TGTGCCAGCAGACCGATCAGCGGGAGGGCCTTGGATGAGCAGTTCTTC. Full variable domain (remainder filled in from reference TRBV2 and TRBJ2-1): EPEVTQTPSHQVTQMGQEVILRCVPISNHLYFYWYRQILGQKVEFLVSFYNNEISEKSEIFDDQFSVERPDGSNFTLKIRSTKLEDSAMYFCASRPISGRALDEQFFGPGTRLTVL.

This clone was observed a handful of times. The chain links TRBV7-9 to TRBJ2-1; 11 nucleotides agree with TRBD2. This CDR3 has 16 residues. CDR1 SEHNR and CDR2 FQNEAQ come from the germline V gene (reference sequence). V lost 5 bases to trimming and J lost 8 bases; unmatched junction nucleotides: 11. The CDR3 sequence: CASSPMTSGKAHEQFF. In DNA form, the CDR3 reads TGTGCCAGCAGCCCGATGACTAGCGGGAAGGCGCATGAGCAGTTCTTC.

This clone came up once. The chain carries TRBV5-6 and TRBJ1-2; a weak D match, TRBD1 (5 bases). Germline loops: CDR1 SGHDT, CDR2 YYEEEE. Trimming took off 4 bases at V and 4 bases at J, with 20 bases between the two ends. The CDR3 length is 16 residues. The CDR3 coding sequence is TGTGCCAGCAGCCCTCCCGCAAGGAGGGGCACCTATGGCTACACCTTC. Translation: CASSPPARRGTYGYTF.

This clone was recorded once. The chain employs TRBV5-1 and TRBJ1-2, with 7 bases lining up with TRBD1. The trim removed 3 bases at V and 4 bases at J, leaving 3 bases unmatched. The CDR3 extends over 13 amino acids. Germline loops: CDR1 SGHRS, CDR2 YFSETQ. This chain's CDR3 is CASSSRTGYGYTF. CDR3 sequence (DNA): TGCGCCAGCAGCTCGAGGACAGGCTATGGCTACACCTTC.

The chain is built from TRBV4-2 and TRBJ2-5, with D perhaps TRBD2 (6 bases). CDR1 and CDR2 from the germline V gene are LGHNA and YNFKEQ. The CDR3 runs 17 residues. V lost 3 bases, J lost 1 base, and 18 bases lay in between. The CDR3 sequence: CASSQEAAGASQETQYF. The CDR3 nucleotides read TGTGCCAGCAGCCAGGAGGCAGCGGGCGCCTCCCAAGAGACCCAGTACTTC.

The V gene is TRBV10-3, the J gene TRBJ1-5; no clear D. Per germline, CDR1 ENHRY and CDR2 SYGVKD. This CDR3 is 15 amino acids long. The V end lost 0 bases, the J end lost 3 bases, and 9 bases lay between the germline ends. CDR3 residues: CAISESGSPNQPQHF. CDR3 DNA sequence: TGTGCCATCAGTGAGTCTGGGAGCCCCAATCAGCCCCAGCATTTT.

This chain joins TRBV6-5 and TRBJ1-3; maybe TRBD1 (6 bases). The V end lost 9 bases, the J end lost 6 bases, and 12 bases lay between the germline ends. Germline loops: CDR1 MNHEY, CDR2 SVGAGI. The CDR3 extends over 12 amino acids. The CDR3 DNA sequence: TGTGCCAGGGACGGGGGGGCAAACACCATATATTTT. Its protein product is CARDGGANTIYF.

The V call is TRBV3-1 (or the pseudogene TRBV3-2), the J call TRBJ2-3, with 7 nucleotides matching TRBD2. V shed 3 bases, J shed 3 bases, and the junction held 12 bases outside the gene matches. This CDR3 comprises 17 residues. The germline gives CDR1 LGHDT, CDR2 YNNKEL (reference sequence). The CDR3 loop reads CASSQNLRAGETDTQYF. The CDR3 coding sequence is TGTGCCAGCAGCCAGAACCTCCGGGCGGGAGAAACAGATACGCAGTATTTT.

The sample holds a few counts of this clone. The chain couples TRBV6-4 to TRBJ2-3; the D gene is possibly TRBD1 (6 bases). The germline V gene encodes CDR1 MRHNA and CDR2 SNTAGT. V lost 3 bases and J lost 3, with 10 bases in between. The CDR3 contains 14 residues. The CDR3 nucleotides are TGTGCCAGCAGTGAAATGGGGGCAACAGATACGCAGTATTTT. It is translated as CASSEMGATDTQYF.

The chain couples TRBV19 to TRBJ1-5, with 8 positions matching TRBD1. V shed 3 bases and J 5 bases; nucleotides not matched to a gene: 3. Germline lookup yields CDR1 LNHDA and CDR2 SQIVND (reference sequence). The CDR3 is made up of 14 amino acids. This CDR3 is CASSISGGYQPQHF. In nucleotides, the CDR3 is TGTGCCAGTAGTATTTCAGGGGGCTATCAGCCCCAGCATTTT.

The chain uses TRBV7-3 and TRBJ1-1; 8 positions agree with TRBD1. V was clipped by 4 bases and J by 7 bases; unmatched bases: 14. The CDR3 is made up of 16 amino acids. CDR1 is SGHTA, CDR2 FQGTGA, per germline. The CDR3 protein is CASSSEPRDRFREAFF. CDR3 coding DNA: TGTGCCAGCAGCTCCGAACCCCGGGACAGGTTCCGTGAAGCTTTCTTT.

The V call is TRBV5-6, the J call TRBJ2-1; 10 nucleotides match TRBD2. The trim removed 4 bases at V and 8 bases at J, leaving 9 bases unmatched. This CDR3 comprises 15 residues. The germline CDR1 and CDR2 sequences are SGHDT and YYEEEE. In DNA, the CDR3 is TGTGCCAGCAGCCCGGGACTAGCGATCGGGGATGAGCAGTTCTTC. It is translated as CASSPGLAIGDEQFF.

This sequence joins TRBV5-4 and TRBJ1-4, with D possibly being TRBD1 (5 bases). Trimming pared 0 bases from V and 2 bases from J, leaving 5 bases between. Germline V gives CDR1 SGHNT, CDR2 YYREEE (reference sequence). CDR3 length: 14 residues. CDR3 in amino acids: CASSLEGTNEKLFF. The CDR3 region has the DNA TGTGCCAGCAGCTTGGAGGGGACTAATGAAAAACTGTTTTTT.

The chain employs TRBV6-1 and TRBJ2-2, with D unresolved. The V and J ends lost 3 bases and 5 bases respectively, with 7 bases between them. The CDR3 is 13 residues long. The V gene's germline CDR1 is MNHNS and CDR2 SASEGT. CDR3 sequence reads: CASSDRATGELFF. DNA of the CDR3: TGTGCCAGCAGTGACCGAGCGACCGGGGAGCTGTTTTTT.

The rearrangement links TRBV29-1 to TRBJ2-7; TRBD2 aligns across 11 bases. There are 14 residues in the CDR3. Germline CDR1 is SQVTM and CDR2 is ANQGSEA. The J segment lost 3 bases and the V segment lost 6 bases, leaving 7 bases of the junction unmatched. In DNA, the CDR3 is TGCAGCGTCGCCCACGGGACTAGCGGCTACGAGCAGTACTTC. Its translation is CSVAHGTSGYEQYF.

V is TRBV24-1 and J is TRBJ1-1, with 9 bases that match TRBD1. This CDR3 is 14 amino acids long. Germline V gives CDR1 KGHDR, CDR2 SFDVKD. V dropped 7 bases and J dropped 4; count of bases not matched to a gene: 6. CDR3 in DNA: TGTGCCACCAGGGCCGGGACAGGGACCACTGAAGCTTTCTTT. Protein: CATRAGTGTTEAFF.

The rearrangement joins TRBV2 to TRBJ1-5, with D perhaps TRBD1 (6 bases). The CDR3 is 13 residues long. The germline V and J ends were trimmed by 4 bases and 2 bases, with 6 bases remaining between them. Per the germline V gene, CDR1 is SNHLY and CDR2 is FYNNEI. CDR3 DNA sequence: TGTGCCAGCAGTGGACAGGGCAATCAGCCCCAGCATTTT. Its translation is CASSGQGNQPQHF.

V is TRBV27 and J is TRBJ2-7, with 7 bases aligning to TRBD1. From germline, CDR1 is MNHEY and CDR2 SMNVEV (reference sequence). V shed 5 bases and J 2 bases; nucleotides not matched to a gene: 9. This CDR3 is built from 15 residues. CDR3 sequence reads: CASSGTGTATYEQYF. The CDR3 bases are TGTGCCAGCAGTGGCACCGGGACAGCTACCTACGAGCAGTACTTC.

This clone was observed a handful of times. V is TRBV12-2 and J is TRBJ1-5; the table's D call, TRBD1, has no DNA check behind it. TRBV12-2 is a pseudogene segment. CDR3 size: 16 residues. This CDR3 is CASRYETGRVNQPQHF. CDR3 DNA: TGTGCAAGTCGCTACGAGACAGGCCGAGTAAATCAGCCCCAGCATTTT.

The chain carries TRBV2 and TRBJ2-1; D remains unclear. Germline lookup yields CDR1 SNHLY and CDR2 FYNNEI. V shed 3 bases and J shed 10 bases, with 10 bases lying between them. This CDR3 spans 12 amino acids. CDR3 sequence (DNA): TGTGCCAGCAGTGATCCCCCCGAGGAGCAGTTCTTC. It encodes CASSDPPEEQFF.

The chain has TRBV19 and TRBJ2-1; TRBD2 aligns across 10 bases. The CDR3 has 15 amino acids. The V segment lost 2 bases and the J segment 7 bases; nucleotides outside the gene matches: 5. Per germline, CDR1 LNHDA and CDR2 SQIVND (reference sequence). The CDR3 nucleotides read TGTGCCAGTAGTATAAGAGCGGGAGGGAATAATGAGCAGTTCTTC. Translating it yields CASSIRAGGNNEQFF.

This clone has only one observation. The V and J genes are TRBV6-5 and TRBJ1-4, with D hard to call. Trimming left V 7 bases short and J 0 bases short, with 12 bases between. The length of the CDR3 is 15 residues. Germline loops: CDR1 MNHEY, CDR2 SVGAGI. CDR3 amino acids: CASTLPMATNEKLFF. The CDR3 region has the DNA TGTGCCAGCACCCTACCGATGGCAACTAATGAAAAACTGTTTTTT.

This rearrangement joins TRBV19 to TRBJ1-5; TRBD1 is a possible D gene (5 bases). CDR1 and CDR2 from the germline V gene are LNHDA and SQIVND (reference sequence). The CDR3 runs to 17 residues. V was shortened by 6 bases and J by 1 base, with 19 bases between the two germline ends. CDR3 coding DNA: TGTGCCAGTAGGGGGGGTTGGGGTCGAGGGAGCAATCAGCCCCAGCATTTT. It translates to CASRGGWGRGSNQPQHF.